Sequencing of this T cell receptor (beta chain) was carried out in a study of cytomegalovirus exposure and HLA in healthy donors. General study findings and limits: In presence/absence analyses, roughly uniform sequencing depth across donors was assumed.

Germline V CDR1 and CDR2: SEHNR, FQNEAQ (reference sequence). The CDR3 has 11 residues. Trimming took 2 bases from V and 9 from J, leaving 5 bases between them. The PCR was carried out with 60 Vbeta primers and 13 Jbeta primers. Assay used: immunoSEQ multiplex PCR; TCRdb lists only in-frame clones, some missing. The table includes about 150,000 clones, around 82% detected once. A remark on this clone: Its antigen is not identified.

Specimen: PBMCs. This clonotype originated in a woman between 50 and 59 years old in good health and CMV-seropositive. J is TRBJ2-1 and V is TRBV7-9; D is ambiguous. CDR3 coding DNA: TGTGCCAGCAGCTTAACGGGTGAGCAGTTCTTC. Amino acids: CASSLTGEQFF.